A single sample gave rise to the 18 T cell receptor beta chains below, sequenced in a study of blood T cells in healthy people across ages (dated by TCRdb to the mid-2010s). Library preparation used 5' RACE. Sequencing was carried out with an Illumina HiSeq 2500. A second PCR of about 6 to 11 cycles was run with a J-beta primer mix and a sample-barcoded 5' primer. In-frame beta chains were kept once TCRdb had trimmed the public reads at Q25 with fastp and called clones with MiXCR. Here each entry gathers all rows of one CDR3 protein and keeps the most common genes and DNA. This sample is represented by over 500,000 distinct CDR3 sequences; approximately 52% of them were singletons. About 14% of the sample rests with the top ten. The sample taken for sequencing was blood. These receptors all come from a woman aged 80 or older in good health.

This clonotype has a handful of counts. A much more abundant neighbour one base away suggests this may be a read error. The chain employs TRBV14 and TRBJ2-5, with TRBD2 matching over 8 bases. This CDR3 is built from 16 residues. V lost 1 base to trimming and J lost 11 bases; unmatched junction nucleotides: 15. Germline CDR1 reads SGHDN; CDR2 reads FVKESK. This chain's CDR3 is CASSQVYSGIYNEQYF. In nucleotides, the CDR3 is TGTGCCAGCAGCCAAGTATATAGCGGGATCTACAATGAGCAGTACTTC.

On this clonotype itself: A read error is possible here, since a much larger clone lies one base away. The rearrangement links TRBV28 to TRBJ2-4; 7 bases match TRBD2. The DNA matches TRBJ2-7 better at its end, which makes the J call doubtful. The CDR3 is 13 amino acids. The germline V gene has CDR1 MDHEN and CDR2 SYDVKM. The CDR3 reads CASNLLAGYEQYF. CDR3 in DNA: TGTGCCAGCAATTTATTAGCGGGCTACGAGCAGTACTTC.

Note on this clonotype: A much larger clone sits a single nucleotide away, making a read error possible. The chain is built from TRBV4-2 and TRBJ2-3; D is tentatively TRBD1 or TRBD2 (5 bases each). CDR3 length: 14 residues. The germline gives CDR1 LGHNA, CDR2 YNFKEQ. CDR3 DNA sequence: TGTGCCAGCAGCCAGGGGGAGAGGTCAGAGACGCAGTATTTT. This translates into CASSQGERSETQYF.

Remarks on this clonotype: With a much larger clone just one base away, this may be a read error. The rearrangement links TRBV5-1 to TRBJ2-5; no reliable D call. The V gene lost 1 base and the J gene lost 11 bases, with 12 bases spanning the gap. The CDR3 consists of 12 residues. The germline CDR1 and CDR2 sequences are SGHRS and YFSETQ. The CDR3 reads CASSLISNEQYF. In DNA form, the CDR3 reads TGCGCCAGCAGCTTGATCTCCAATGAGCAGTACTTC.

The chain has TRBV4-1 and TRBJ2-5; D call uncertain. The CDR3 length is 17 residues. Germline CDR1 and CDR2: MGHRA and YSYEKL. V was trimmed by 1 base and J by 11 bases, leaving 26 bases between them. The DNA for the CDR3 is TGCGCCAGCAGCCAAGGCCCACCCGGAACGGCATACAGTGAGCAGTACTTC. Encoded protein: CASSQGPPGTAYSEQYF.

At least ten counts were recorded for this clonotype. CDR3 sequence reads: CASSADGYGYTF. CDR3 nucleotide sequence: TGTGCCAGCAGCGCTGACGGGTATGGCTACACCTTC. The genes are TRBV5-5 and TRBJ1-2, with D uncertain. The germline V gene has CDR1 SGHKS and CDR2 YYEKEE (reference sequence). This CDR3 is 12 amino acids long. The V gene lost 4 bases and the J gene lost 5 bases, with 9 bases spanning the gap. Full variable domain (outside the CDR3, taken from reference TRBV5-5 and TRBJ1-2): DAGVTQSPTHLIKTRGQQVTLRCSPISGHKSVSWYQQVLGQGPQFIFQYYEKEERGRGNFPDRFSARQFPNYSSELNVNALLLGDSALYLCASSADGYGYTFGSGTRLTVV.

The CDR3 region has the DNA TGTGCCAGCTCACCTTACGCGGCCGGAGGAGATACGCAGTATTTT. Residues: CASSPYAAGGDTQYF. This chain uses TRBV18 with TRBJ2-3, with D perhaps matching TRBD2 (5 bases). CDR1 and CDR2 (germline): KGHSH, LQKENI. V dropped 3 bases and J dropped 5 bases, with 15 bases sitting between them. The CDR3 is made up of 15 amino acids.

The chain has TRBV18 and TRBJ2-5; TRBD2 agrees at 14 bases. CDR1 is KGHSH and CDR2 is LQKENI in the germline V gene. The CDR3 spans 15 residues. The trim removed 5 bases at V and 11 bases at J, leaving 10 bases unmatched. The CDR3 protein is CASSSGTSGGDEQYF. Written as DNA, the CDR3 is TGTGCCAGCTCATCGGGGACTAGCGGGGGAGATGAGCAGTACTTC.

The rearrangement joins TRBV29-1 to TRBJ2-5; no definite D call. The CDR3 has 13 amino acids. CDR1 and CDR2 (germline): SQVTM, ANQGSEA. The V and J ends lost 6 bases and 1 base respectively, with 12 bases between them. The CDR3 loop reads CSVAPRTQETQYF. In DNA, the CDR3 is TGCAGCGTAGCCCCCCGGACCCAAGAGACCCAGTACTTC.

The chain couples TRBV27 to TRBJ2-5; the match to TRBD1 covers 8 bases. The J call may be wrong; the DNA end is better matched by TRBJ2-7. Germline CDR1 reads MNHEY; CDR2 reads SMNVEV (reference sequence). This CDR3 region has 14 residues. The CDR3 DNA reads TGTGCCAGCAGCCCGGGACAGGTCTTCTACGAGCAGTACTTC. This encodes CASSPGQVFYEQYF.

The chain recombines TRBV10-3 with TRBJ1-4; a weak D match, TRBD1 (5 bases). The CDR3 extends over 16 amino acids. The germline V gene encodes CDR1 ENHRY and CDR2 SYGVKD. The V and J ends lost 0 bases and 8 bases respectively, with 16 bases between them. The CDR3 DNA reads TGTGCCATCAGTGAGTCAACTGGACAATCCTACGAAAAACTGTTTTTT. Its protein product is CAISESTGQSYEKLFF.

This clonotype was found many times. The rearrangement joins TRBV10-3 to TRBJ2-1; D uncertain. CDR3 length: 13 residues. The germline V gene has CDR1 ENHRY and CDR2 SYGVKD. Trimming pared 0 bases from V and 4 bases from J, leaving 4 bases between. CDR3 DNA sequence: TGTGCCATCAGTGAGTCGCGTTACAATGAGCAGTTCTTC. This gives the protein CAISESRYNEQFF.

The CDR3 DNA reads TGTGCCAGCAGCGTAGCCGGGACAGGAACCCACGAGCAGTACTTC. This translates into CASSVAGTGTHEQYF. This sequence joins TRBV9 and TRBJ2-7; 8 bases align to TRBD1. The CDR3 extends over 15 amino acids. Germline-derived CDR1 and CDR2 are SGDLS and YYNGEE. V gave up 0 bases and J gave up 5 bases; unmatched junction bases: 7.

This chain links TRBV4-3 with TRBJ1-2, with 10 nucleotides matching TRBD1. In germline, CDR1 is LGHNA, CDR2 YSLEER. Trimming removed 2 bases from V and 3 bases from J; junction bases left unmatched: 3. The CDR3 sequence is 15 residues long. CDR3 nucleotide sequence: TGCGCCAGCAGCCAATTCGGGACAGGGGACTATGGCTACACCTTC. It translates to CASSQFGTGDYGYTF.

Points on this clonotype: One end of the junction is discordant with germline, which a read error may explain. The chain is built from TRBV11-1 and TRBJ2-7; 7 positions agree with TRBD1. The germline gives CDR1 SGHAT, CDR2 FQDESV (reference sequence). This CDR3 region has 15 residues. The CDR3 region has the DNA TGTGCCAACAGCTCGGACAGGTACCAGGGGGATGAGCAGTACTTC. It encodes CANSSDRYQGDEQYF.

The chain joins TRBV12-3 or TRBV12-4 to TRBJ1-2; a weak D match, TRBD1 (6 bases). CDR3 size: 14 residues. V was cut by 7 bases and J by 4 bases, with 16 bases left in between. For the CDR3, the DNA is TGTGCCAGCACCAAGACAGGCTCCTTCTATGGCTACACCTTC. This gives the protein CASTKTGSFYGYTF.

V and J are TRBV3-1 and TRBJ2-5; 7 positions match TRBD2. The closer fit of TRBJ2-7 to the DNA end suggests the J call may be wrong. CDR1 is LGHDT, CDR2 YNNKEL, per germline (reference sequence). The CDR3 consists of 15 residues. CDR3 sequence: CASSPSSGANYEQYF. CDR3 coding DNA: TGTGCCAGCAGCCCGTCCAGCGGGGCGAACTACGAGCAGTACTTC.

V is TRBV5-5 and J is TRBJ2-7; D may be TRBD1 or TRBD2 (7 bases each). Germline V lookup: CDR1 SGHKS, CDR2 YYEKEE (reference sequence). This CDR3 has 16 residues. Trimming pared 2 bases from V and 1 base from J, leaving 16 bases between. CDR3 nucleotide sequence: TGTGCCAGCAGCTTCGGGGAGGGGGCCAAGTCCTACGAGCAGTACTTC. Protein sequence: CASSFGEGAKSYEQYF.